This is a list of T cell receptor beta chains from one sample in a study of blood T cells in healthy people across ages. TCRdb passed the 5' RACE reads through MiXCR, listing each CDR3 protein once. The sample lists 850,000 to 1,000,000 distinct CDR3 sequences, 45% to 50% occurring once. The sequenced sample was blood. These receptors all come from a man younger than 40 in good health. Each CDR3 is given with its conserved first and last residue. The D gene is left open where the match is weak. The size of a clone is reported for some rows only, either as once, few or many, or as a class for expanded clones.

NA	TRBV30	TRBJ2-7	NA	TGTGCCTGGAGTCATCCAGCCCTAGGTCTCTCCTACGAGCAGTACTTC	CAWSHPALGLSYEQYF
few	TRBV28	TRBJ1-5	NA	TGTGCCAGCAGTTTAGCCTCGACAGGAGATCAGCCCCAGCATTTT	CASSLASTGDQPQHF
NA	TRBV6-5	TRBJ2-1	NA	TGTGCCAGCAGTTACTCGGGGGAACCCTACAATGAGCAGTTCTTC	CASSYSGEPYNEQFF
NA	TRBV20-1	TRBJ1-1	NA	TGCAGTGCTAGAAAAGGGGGGGAGGACACTGAAGCTTTCTTT	CSARKGGEDTEAFF
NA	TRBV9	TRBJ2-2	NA	TGTGCCAGCAGCGTAGCTTCAGAGGTCCACGGGGAGCTGTTTTTT	CASSVASEVHGELFF
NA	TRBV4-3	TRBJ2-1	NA	TGCGCCAGCAGCCAAGACCCCAGGTACTCCTACAATGAGCAGTTCTTC	CASSQDPRYSYNEQFF
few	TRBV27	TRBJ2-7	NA	TGTGCCAGCAGTTGGGGTCTATCTACTTCCTACGAGCAGTACTTC	CASSWGLSTSYEQYF
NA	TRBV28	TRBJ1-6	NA	TGTGCCAGCAGTTTAGGGACGGATTTTAATTCACCCCTCCACTTT	CASSLGTDFNSPLHF
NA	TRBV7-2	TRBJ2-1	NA	TGTGCCAGCAGCCCCCGGTTGGGGGGAACCTACAATGAGCAGTTCTTC	CASSPRLGGTYNEQFF
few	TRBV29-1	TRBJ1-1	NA	TGCAGCGCTGAGATGGTAGGGGCTGAAGCTTTCTTT	CSAEMVGAEAFF
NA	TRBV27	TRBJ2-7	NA	TGTGCCAGTGCCGGACGGATCAACTACGAGCAGTACTTC	CASAGRINYEQYF
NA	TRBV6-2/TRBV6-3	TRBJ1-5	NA	TGTGCCAGCAGCCCCCCGGCGGTTGAGCCCCAGCATTTT	CASSPPAVEPQHF
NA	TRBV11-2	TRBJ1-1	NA	TGTGCCAGCAGCTCTGTCGGGAGCATGAACACTGAAGCTTTCTTT	CASSSVGSMNTEAFF
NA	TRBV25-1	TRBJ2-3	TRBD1	TGTGCCAGCAGTCCCCCTCCGGGACAGGGAGCCTCAGATACGCAGTATTTT	CASSPPPGQGASDTQYF
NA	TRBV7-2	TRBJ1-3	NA	TGTGCCAGCAGCTTAAGCAGGGGCGGTGGAAACACCATATATTTT	CASSLSRGGGNTIYF
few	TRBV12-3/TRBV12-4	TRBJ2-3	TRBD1	TGTGCCAGCAGTTTGGCCGGCAGGGGGATCGCAGATACGCAGTATTTT	CASSLAGRGIADTQYF
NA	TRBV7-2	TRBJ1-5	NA	TGTGCCAGCAGCTCCATAATCGGGGGTCAGCCCCAGCATTTT	CASSSIIGGQPQHF
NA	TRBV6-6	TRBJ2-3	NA	TGTGCCAGCAGTCAAAGGACTAGCACAGATACGCAGTATTTT	CASSQRTSTDTQYF
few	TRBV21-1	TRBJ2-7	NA	TGTGCCAGCAGGCCCAGACGACAGGGTCATTCCTACGAGCAGTACTTC	CASRPRRQGHSYEQYF
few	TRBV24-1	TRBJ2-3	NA	TGTGCCACCAGTGACACCGGGACTTACACAGATACGCAGTATTTT	CATSDTGTYTDTQYF
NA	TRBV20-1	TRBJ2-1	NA	TGCAGTGCTAGAGTAGGGGTAGAGACCCAGTTCTTC	CSARVGVETQFF
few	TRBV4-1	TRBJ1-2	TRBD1	TGCGCCAGCAGCCACGGACAGGGGAGCGATGGCTACACCTTC	CASSHGQGSDGYTF
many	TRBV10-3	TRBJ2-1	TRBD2	TGTGCCATCAGTGATAGCGGGGGGGCCGGGGAGCAGTTCTTC	CAISDSGGAGEQFF
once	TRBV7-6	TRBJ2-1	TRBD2	TGTGCCAGCGGAACTAGCGGGAAAGATGAGCAGTTCTTC	CASGTSGKDEQFF
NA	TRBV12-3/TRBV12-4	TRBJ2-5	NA	TGTGCCAGCAGCCCGTCGCGGGTTATTCAAGAGACCCAGTACTTC	CASSPSRVIQETQYF
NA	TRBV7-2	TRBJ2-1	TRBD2	TGTGCCAGCGGTCGGTTGGGCGGAGGTTGGCGGGAGGAAGAGTTCTTC	CASGRLGGGWREEEFF
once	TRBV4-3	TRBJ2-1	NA	TGCGCCAGCAGCCCCGGACACAGCAATGAGCAGTTCTTC	CASSPGHSNEQFF
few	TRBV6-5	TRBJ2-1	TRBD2	TGTGCCAGCCGGCGGTCTAGCGGGGGAAACAATGAGCAGTTCTTC	CASRRSSGGNNEQFF
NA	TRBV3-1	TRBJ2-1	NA	TGTGCCAGCAGCCAAGATATGGGCGGGGGCCTAAGCTCCTACAATGAGCAGTTCTTC	CASSQDMGGGLSSYNEQFF
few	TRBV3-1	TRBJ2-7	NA	TGTGCCAGCAGCCAAGATCGCCCCCTAAACCCCTACGAGCAGTACTTC	CASSQDRPLNPYEQYF
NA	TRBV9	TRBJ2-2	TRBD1	TGTGCCAGCAGCGGGACAGGTACCCACGGGGAGCTGTTTTTT	CASSGTGTHGELFF
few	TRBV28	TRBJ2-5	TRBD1	TGTGCCAGCAGGGTGGGGACAGCACGAGAGACCCAGTACTTC	CASRVGTARETQYF
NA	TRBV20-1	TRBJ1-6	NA	TGCAGTGCTAGGCAGTCCAATTCACCCCTCCACTTT	CSARQSNSPLHF
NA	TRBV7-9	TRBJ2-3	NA	TGTGCCAGCAGCCGTTTAGTCCCAGGAGGGGCAGATACGCAGTATTTT	CASSRLVPGGADTQYF
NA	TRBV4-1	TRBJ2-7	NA	TGCGCCAGCAGCCAGTCCGGGATAGGGGCCTCCTACGAGCAGTACTTC	CASSQSGIGASYEQYF
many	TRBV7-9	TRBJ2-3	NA	TGTGCCAGCAGCTTAGGCAGGGGCTCAGATACGCAGTATTTT	CASSLGRGSDTQYF